This T cell receptor (beta chain) was observed in a study of blood T cell repertoires in COVID-19. At the level of the study: Sites across the United States, Italy and Spain contributed samples from acute and convalescent COVID-19.

As handled by the study authors: Cell counts per sample came from amplifying reference gene primers. The assay was immunoSEQ multiplex PCR, and TCRdb's table has in-frame clones only and misses some. V and J calls and clone size are copied from that table; D and trimming were computed from the DNA. The sample carries about 110,000 clones, about 85% recorded once. Trimming cost V 2 bases and J 7 bases, with 11 bases left between them. Germline V gene data show CDR1 as SEHNR and CDR2 as FQNEAQ (reference sequence). The CDR3 runs to 14 residues. The source of this sequence is a woman in her 70s with acute or convalescent COVID-19. J is TRBJ1-4 and V is TRBV7-9, with a weak D call TRBD1 (6 bases). Sequencing was done on a sample of peripheral blood. This CDR3 reads CASSLYREGEKLFF. In DNA, the CDR3 is TGTGCCAGCAGCTTATACAGGGAGGGTGAAAAACTGTTTTTT.